This T cell receptor beta chain was documented in a study of blood T cells in healthy people across ages. Primed by a sample-barcoded 5' primer and a J-beta primer mix, a second PCR proceeded for about 6 to 11 cycles. TCRdb re-called the 5' RACE reads through MiXCR, storing one row per CDR3 protein. In the table there are about 800,000 distinct CDR3 sequences, just under 25% of which are singletons. These data were also reused for a study on T cells of mothers and their children.

This receptor was identified in a boy younger than 18 in good health. The sequenced sample was blood.

For the CDR3, the DNA is TGTGCCAGCAGTTCGCTTCTGGGACAGAATGGCTACACCTTC. It specifies CASSSLLGQNGYTF. The rearrangement links TRBV27 to TRBJ1-2, with 7 nucleotides matching TRBD1. Germline V gene data show CDR1 as MNHEY and CDR2 as SMNVEV (reference sequence). J gave up 6 bases and V 4 bases, and 8 bases lay outside the gene matches. This CDR3 has 14 residues.